The 32 T cell receptor beta chains below come from one sample, sequenced in a study of cytomegalovirus exposure and HLA in healthy donors. Assay: immunoSEQ multiplex PCR; the TCRdb copy retains only in-frame clones and omits some. The table has 100,000 to 150,000 clones, about nine tenths seen once. Sequenced input: PBMCs. The receptors were gathered from a woman younger than 35 in good health and CMV-seronegative.

This clone showed up just once. This chain connects TRBV7-3 to TRBJ1-1; 7 positions match TRBD1. V trimming: 5 bases; J trimming: 3 bases; junction bases outside the gene matches: 9. Germline loops: CDR1 SGHTA, CDR2 FQGTGA. This CDR3 is built from 15 residues. CDR3 loop: CASSQTQGLDTEAFF. The CDR3 DNA reads as TGTGCCAGCAGCCAAACACAGGGGCTGGACACTGAAGCTTTCTTT. The variable domain in full, completed from reference TRBV7-3 and TRBJ1-1, reads GAGVSQTPSNKVTEKGKYVELRCDPISGHTALYWYRQSLGQGPEFLIYFQGTGAADDSGLPNDRFFAVRPEGSVSTLKIQRTERGDSAVYLCASSQTQGLDTEAFFGQGTRLTVV.

This sequence joins TRBV11-3 and TRBJ2-7; weak D call: TRBD1 (6 bases). V lost 5 bases and J 2 bases, leaving 16 bases between the germline ends. Germline-derived CDR1 and CDR2 are SGHNT and YENEEA. The CDR3 runs to 15 residues. CDR3 in DNA: TGTGCCAGCAGCCCTCGGACAGTTACCGCCTACGAGCAGTACTTC. Translating gives CASSPRTVTAYEQYF.

This chain connects TRBV5-1 to TRBJ2-2; TRBD2 aligns across 7 bases. The germline CDR1 and CDR2 sequences are SGHRS and YFSETQ. The CDR3 has 17 amino acids. V shed 4 bases and J 0 bases; nucleotides not matched to a gene: 9. Here the CDR3 reads CASSPDPGTTNTGELFF. DNA for the CDR3: TGCGCCAGCAGCCCCGACCCCGGGACTACGAACACCGGGGAGCTGTTTTTT. Based on the CDR3 plus reference TRBV5-1 and TRBJ2-2, the full variable domain is KAGVTQTPRYLIKTRGQQVTLSCSPISGHRSVSWYQQTPGQGLQFLFEYFSETQRNKGNFPGRFSGRQFSNSRSEMNVSTLELGDSALYLCASSPDPGTTNTGELFFGEGSRLTVL.

V and J are TRBV28 and TRBJ2-3; 8 bases are a match to TRBD1. Germline V lookup: CDR1 MDHEN, CDR2 SYDVKM. The CDR3 extends over 15 amino acids. V gave up 5 bases and J gave up 3 bases; unmatched junction bases: 7. The CDR3 is CASSPRGRETDTQYF. CDR3 DNA sequence: TGTGCCAGCAGTCCCAGGGGGCGCGAGACAGATACGCAGTATTTT.

The rearrangement links TRBV7-6 to TRBJ2-1; TRBD2 aligns across 8 bases. V was pared by 5 bases and J by 2 bases, with 11 bases of the junction left unmatched. Germline values: CDR1 SGHVS, CDR2 FNYEAQ. This CDR3 has 17 amino acids. The CDR3 nucleotides read TGTGCCAGCAGCCCGAGAAGGAGCGGGAGACCCTACAATGAGCAGTTCTTC. It specifies CASSPRRSGRPYNEQFF.

CDR3 region: CASSEYTQGAFF. Here the CDR3 DNA reads TGTGCCAGCAGTGAATATACACAGGGCGCTTTCTTT. V usage is TRBV25-1 and J usage is TRBJ1-1; perhaps TRBD1 as D (6 bases). V was pared by 0 bases and J by 11 bases, with 10 bases between. Germline loops: CDR1 MGHDK, CDR2 SYGVNS. The CDR3 is made up of 12 amino acids.

V gene TRBV28 combines with J gene TRBJ2-4; possible D gene TRBD2, 5 bases. This CDR3 spans 16 amino acids. Germline assignment: CDR1 MDHEN and CDR2 SYDVKM. The V gene lost 3 bases and the J gene lost 2 bases, with 14 bases spanning the gap. CDR3 DNA: TGTGCCAGCAGTTTGCCCGGTTGGAGGACCAAAAACATTCAGTACTTC. Encoded protein: CASSLPGWRTKNIQYF.

The rearrangement uses TRBV5-1 and TRBJ2-2; possible D gene TRBD2, 5 bases. V lost 5 bases and J lost 5, with 19 bases in between. The V gene's germline CDR1 is SGHRS and CDR2 YFSETQ. The CDR3 has 16 amino acids. CDR3 in DNA: TGCGCCAGCAGGTTTAGGGAGCTCGGGGAGACCGGGGAGCTGTTTTTT. Translation: CASRFRELGETGELFF.

This sequence joins TRBV6-6 and TRBJ2-3; 9 bases align to TRBD2. CDR3 length: 16 residues. The germline gives CDR1 MNHNY, CDR2 SVGAGI (reference sequence). After removal of 7 bases from V and 2 bases from J, the junction contained 10 bases not matched to a gene. DNA for the CDR3: TGTGCCAGCACAGATAGCGGGAGAATCAACACAGATACGCAGTATTTT. This gives the protein CASTDSGRINTDTQYF.

The sample holds one count of this clone. The chain recombines TRBV11-1 with TRBJ2-2; TRBD2 matches at 9 bases. The J segment lost 4 bases and the V segment lost 6 bases, leaving 0 bases of the junction unmatched. The CDR3 runs to 13 residues. Germline values: CDR1 SGHAT, CDR2 FQDESV (reference sequence). The CDR3 DNA reads as TGTGCCAGCAGGGGACTAGCCACCGGGGAGCTGTTTTTT. It specifies CASRGLATGELFF.

The V and J genes are TRBV28 and TRBJ1-3; D is possibly TRBD1 (5 bases). The CDR3 is 15 amino acids. Germline values: CDR1 MDHEN, CDR2 SYDVKM. The ends were cut back, 6 bases at V and 0 bases at J, with 12 bases in the middle. The CDR3 sequence: CASRPRGFSGNTIYF. The CDR3 DNA is TGTGCCAGCAGGCCAAGGGGATTCTCTGGAAACACCATATATTTT. Based on the CDR3 plus reference TRBV28 and TRBJ1-3, the full variable domain is DVKVTQSSRYLVKRTGEKVFLECVQDMDHENMFWYRQDPGLGLRLIYFSYDVKMKEKGDIPEGYSVSREKKERFSLILESASTNQTSMYLCASRPRGFSGNTIYFGEGSWLTVV.

The chain is built from TRBV7-9 and TRBJ2-1; 10 nucleotides match TRBD2. The V gene's germline CDR1 is SEHNR and CDR2 FQNEAQ (reference sequence). CDR3 length: 18 residues. The V segment lost 5 bases and the J segment 1 base; nucleotides outside the gene matches: 11. CDR3 DNA sequence: TGTGCCAGCAGCGGGGGGGGCACTAGCGGGACATCCTACAATGAGCAGTTCTTC. This translates into CASSGGGTSGTSYNEQFF.

This rearrangement joins TRBV7-8 to TRBJ2-7, with D perhaps TRBD1 (6 bases). The CDR3 runs to 14 residues. The germline V gene encodes CDR1 SGHVS and CDR2 FQNEAQ. V lost 7 bases, J lost 5 bases, and 18 bases lay in between. The chain's CDR3 is CASTSRSRQDEQYF. The DNA for the CDR3 is TGTGCCAGCACCTCCCGTTCTAGACAGGACGAGCAGTACTTC.

The V and J genes are TRBV4-1 and TRBJ2-7; a weak D match, TRBD2 (6 bases). CDR1 and CDR2 from the germline V gene are MGHRA and YSYEKL. The CDR3 sequence is 17 residues long. The V and J ends lost 0 bases and 3 bases respectively, with 18 bases between them. The CDR3 loop reads CASSQDYGRTRYYEQYF. CDR3 nucleotides: TGCGCCAGCAGCCAAGATTATGGGAGGACACGATACTACGAGCAGTACTTC.

The rearrangement uses TRBV29-1 and TRBJ2-5; D is perhaps TRBD2 (6 bases). V was trimmed by 8 bases and J by 5 bases, leaving 15 bases between them. Germline CDR1 and CDR2: SQVTM and ANQGSEA. The CDR3 runs to 12 residues. The CDR3 DNA is TGCAGCTTCCTTGGAGGGAGCGAGACCCAGTACTTC. Translation: CSFLGGSETQYF.

V and J are TRBV11-2 and TRBJ2-1, with 7 bases aligning to TRBD1. The germline CDR1 and CDR2 sequences are SGHAT and FQNNGV. With 3 bases clipped from V and 7 bases from J, the junction kept 9 bases outside the gene matches. The CDR3 consists of 15 residues. In DNA, the CDR3 is TGTGCCAGCAGCTTGGGACAGCCGGGCTTGAATGAGCAGTTCTTC. This codes for CASSLGQPGLNEQFF.

DNA of the CDR3: TGTGCCAGCAGTTTGCAAGGGGCTGAGGAGCAGTACTTC. It is translated as CASSLQGAEEQYF. The genes are TRBV27 and TRBJ2-7, with D possibly TRBD1 on 5 matching bases. Germline loops: CDR1 MNHEY, CDR2 SMNVEV (reference sequence). Between the trimmed V and J ends, which lost 3 bases and 7 bases, there was a span of 13 bases. The CDR3 runs 13 residues.

The genes are TRBV19 and TRBJ2-7, with 16 bases aligning to TRBD2. V was clipped by 5 bases and J by 5 bases; unmatched bases: 12. Germline loops: CDR1 LNHDA, CDR2 SQIVND (reference sequence). The CDR3 consists of 18 residues. CDR3 residues: CASSRRGLAGGPLNEQYF. Written as DNA, the CDR3 is TGTGCCAGTAGTCGTAGGGGACTAGCGGGAGGGCCTTTGAACGAGCAGTACTTC.

This clone was observed a few times. CDR3 sequence reads: CASSLHPPVSGGRETQYF. Written as DNA, the CDR3 is TGTGCCAGCAGCTTACATCCGCCCGTGTCGGGAGGGCGAGAGACCCAGTACTTC. J is TRBJ2-5 and V is TRBV7-2, with TRBD2 matching over 8 bases. With V trimmed by 2 bases and J by 4 bases, 15 bases remained unmatched. In germline, CDR1 is SGHTA, CDR2 FQGNSA. CDR3 length: 18 residues.

V gene TRBV2 combines with J gene TRBJ1-4; D ambiguous. The CDR3 covers 13 residues. Trimming shortened V by 6 bases and J by 5 bases, and 10 bases separated the two germline ends. CDR1 and CDR2 from the germline V gene are SNHLY and FYNNEI. CDR3 nucleotides: TGTGCCAGCAGAGGATGGGAGAATGAAAAACTGTTTTTT. It is translated as CASRGWENEKLFF.

This rearrangement joins TRBV11-1 to TRBJ2-5, with unresolved D. V lost 0 bases and J 5 bases, leaving 7 bases between the germline ends. Germline V gives CDR1 SGHAT, CDR2 FQDESV (reference sequence). CDR3 length equals 13 residues. The CDR3 DNA follows: TGTGCCAGCAGCTTAGCCCCCAGGGAGACCCAGTACTTC. Translated: CASSLAPRETQYF.

The chain joins TRBV30 to TRBJ1-1, with a possible D match to TRBD1 (6 bases). The germline CDR1 and CDR2 sequences are GTSNPN and SVGIG (reference sequence). Trimming left V 2 bases short and J 12 bases short, with 22 bases between. The CDR3 runs 14 residues. The CDR3 nucleotides are TGTGCCTGGAGTTTAGGGAGTGGGGGCTGGGCCACTTTCTTT. Its protein is CAWSLGSGGWATFF.

V and J are TRBV7-9 and TRBJ2-7, with 11 bases lining up with TRBD2. J gave up 6 bases and V 1 base, and 5 bases lay outside the gene matches. Per germline, CDR1 SEHNR and CDR2 FQNEAQ (reference sequence). This CDR3 spans 15 amino acids. The CDR3 here is CASSLDTSGSSEQYF. CDR3 coding DNA: TGTGCCAGCAGCTTAGATACTAGCGGGAGCTCCGAGCAGTACTTC.

The V and J genes are TRBV20-1 and TRBJ2-2; D is perhaps TRBD2 (6 bases). Germline V gene data show CDR1 as DFQATT and CDR2 as SNEGSKA (reference sequence). CDR3 length: 11 amino acids. Trimming cost V 3 bases and J 8 bases, with 7 bases left between them. CDR3 bases: TGCAGTGCTAGGGGGGGAGGGGAGCTGTTTTTT. Its translation: CSARGGGELFF.

The rearrangement joins TRBV6-5 to TRBJ2-7, with TRBD2 identical over 7 bases. This CDR3 is built from 15 residues. V shed 5 bases and J 6 bases; nucleotides not matched to a gene: 13. Germline CDR1 is MNHEY and CDR2 is SVGAGI. CDR3 nucleotides: TGTGCCAGCAGTCCCTATGGCGCGGGAGACGGCGAGCAGTACTTC. This encodes CASSPYGAGDGEQYF.

The J gene is TRBJ2-1, the V gene TRBV5-5; maybe TRBD1 (5 bases). Germline V CDR1 and CDR2: SGHKS, YYEKEE (reference sequence). The ends were cut back, 4 bases at V and 0 bases at J, with 11 bases in the middle. The CDR3 is 15 amino acids. CDR3 coding DNA: TGTGCCAGCAGCCGGACATTGAGCTCCTACAATGAGCAGTTCTTC. This gives the protein CASSRTLSSYNEQFF.

V and J are TRBV2 and TRBJ2-1, with 8 bases that match TRBD2. V trimming: 8 bases; J trimming: 6 bases; junction bases outside the gene matches: 15. There are 16 residues in the CDR3. Germline V gene sequence: CDR1 SNHLY, CDR2 FYNNEI. In DNA, the CDR3 is TGTGCCAGCGGCTCTCCTCCGGGAGGGCCTCGCAATGAGCAGTTCTTC. This sequence encodes CASGSPPGGPRNEQFF.

This clone was counted a single time. The genes are TRBV5-6 and TRBJ2-1, with D unresolved. CDR3 length equals 17 residues. The germline V and J ends were trimmed by 4 bases and 0 bases, with 17 bases remaining between them. The germline V gene encodes CDR1 SGHDT and CDR2 YYEEEE. The CDR3 spells CASSRSGPISSYNEQFF. In DNA form, the CDR3 reads TGTGCCAGCAGCCGATCTGGGCCCATCAGCTCCTACAATGAGCAGTTCTTC.

This rearrangement joins TRBV11-3 to TRBJ2-1; D is possibly TRBD2 (6 bases). This CDR3 has 13 amino acids. The V and J ends lost 5 bases and 5 bases respectively, with 10 bases between them. The germline V gene encodes CDR1 SGHNT and CDR2 YENEEA. CDR3 loop: CASSPRGNNEQFF. The CDR3 DNA follows: TGTGCCAGCAGCCCCCGGGGGAACAATGAGCAGTTCTTC. Using reference TRBV11-3 and TRBJ2-1 for the parts outside the CDR3, the full variable domain is EAGVVQSPRYKIIEKKQPVAFWCNPISGHNTLYWYLQNLGQGPELLIRYENEEAVDDSQLPKDRFSAERLKGVDSTLKIQPAELGDSAVYLCASSPRGNNEQFFGPGTRLTVL.

The J gene is TRBJ2-5, the V gene TRBV9; weak D call: TRBD1 (5 bases). The CDR3 totals 15 residues. The germline CDR1 and CDR2 sequences are SGDLS and YYNGEE. The germline V and J ends were trimmed by 4 bases and 2 bases, with 15 bases remaining between them. The CDR3 sequence: CASSPQTVAQETQYF. The CDR3 region has the DNA TGTGCCAGCAGCCCTCAGACAGTAGCTCAAGAGACCCAGTACTTC.

This chain joins TRBV5-4 and TRBJ2-1; 8 bases are a match to TRBD2. There are 14 residues in the CDR3. Unmatched junction bases numbered 7, after V lost 3 bases and J lost 8 bases. Germline values: CDR1 SGHNT, CDR2 YYREEE (reference sequence). CDR3 DNA: TGTGCCAGCAGCTCCGGGACTAGTTTCTATGAGCAGTTCTTC. Translating gives CASSSGTSFYEQFF.

This chain uses TRBV5-1 with TRBJ2-5; 12 bases line up with TRBD2. Judging by the DNA end, TRBJ2-7 fits better; the J call may be wrong. This CDR3 has 14 residues. The germline gives CDR1 SGHRS, CDR2 YFSETQ. The CDR3 is CASSLTSGRIEQYF. For the CDR3, the DNA is TGCGCCAGCAGCTTGACTAGCGGGAGGATCGAGCAGTACTTC.